These T cell receptor beta chains were read from a single sample in a study of blood T cell repertoires in COVID-19. Produced via immunoSEQ multiplex PCR; TCRdb's table is partial and in-frame only. The profile covers over 250,000 clones, with roughly nine tenths appearing a single time and 2% to 2.5% taken by the ten largest. The sequencing sample was made of peripheral blood. Receptor source: a woman aged 25 to 39 with COVID-19, enrolled during active disease. The conserved cysteine and the conserved F or W are not part of the CDR3 here.

j_call,v_call,cdr3_aa
TRBJ2-7,TRBV19,ASSIGQGSSYEQY
TRBJ1-1,TRBV10-3,ATGGLNPEAF
TRBJ1-2,TRBV29-1,SVELRGKSYGYT
TRBJ1-1,TRBV6-5,ASRPWTANTEAF
TRBJ2-5,TRBV5-4,ASSLGLAVEQETQY
TRBJ1-6,TRBV7-9,ASSLEGTNSPLH
TRBJ1-1,TRBV18,ASSLQGWNTEAF
TRBJ1-3,TRBV7-8,ASSPPRIPTIDRGRHSGNTIY
TRBJ1-4,TRBV7-9,ASSSTGAYEKLF
TRBJ1-3,TRBV19,ASSSQGNTIY
TRBJ1-1,TRBV5-1,ASSSGQTNTEAF
TRBJ2-7,TRBV5-4,ASSLKAGGPGAYEQY
TRBJ1-6,TRBV24-1,ATSDLRDRGRDGHSPLH
TRBJ1-3,TRBV30,ASSGSGNTIY
TRBJ2-7,TRBV27,ASSLFWEREQY
TRBJ1-2,TRBV29-1,SVGTGEGYGYT
TRBJ2-7,TRBV7-9,ASSGGGFPSYEQY
TRBJ2-2,TRBV10-2,ASSEPRERFNTGELF
TRBJ2-7,TRBV18,ASSDLGQGSNEQY
TRBJ2-1,TRBV11-2,ASSLDMTTLAGGPINEQF
TRBJ2-2,TRBV4-1,ASSHNGFTGDITGELF
TRBJ2-3,TRBV7-2,ASSLLAGGPDTQY
TRBJ2-2,TRBV28,ASTTGTGNTGELF
TRBJ2-1,TRBV18,ASSPGQGAIYNEQF
TRBJ2-3,TRBV2,ASSEGLDTDTQY
TRBJ2-2,TRBV5-1,ASSLVSSGNTGELF
TRBJ1-1,TRBV2,ASSEGQLAPEAF
TRBJ1-3,TRBV3-1/TRBV3-2,ASSQADRSSGNTIY
TRBJ1-2,TRBV4-1,ASSQDLRRNYGYT
TRBJ1-2,TRBV3-1/TRBV3-2,ASSQVGGYGYT
TRBJ1-1,TRBV2,ASTRENTEAF
TRBJ1-2,TRBV7-9,ASSLVRTVKRYT
TRBJ2-1,TRBV25-1,ASNSRQDEQF
TRBJ2-7,TRBV4-2,ASSQDLGLAGVLNEQY
TRBJ2-3,TRBV24-1,ATSRASGTTDTQY
TRBJ2-7,TRBV27,ASSFGRGYEQY
TRBJ2-7,TRBV2,ASSKIREYEQY
TRBJ1-4,TRBV30,AWGFITGQGAEKLF
TRBJ2-3,TRBV19,ASSNPPDSRDTQY
TRBJ1-2,TRBV12-3/TRBV12-4,ASSSGLTGYT
TRBJ2-2,TRBV14,ASSKGLATNTGELF
TRBJ2-7,TRBV12-3/TRBV12-4,ASRGNEQY
TRBJ2-2,TRBV19,ASNTGGLANTGELF
TRBJ2-2,TRBV19,ASSGGTSFAGELF
TRBJ1-2,TRBV5-1,ASSPVTGGYT
TRBJ2-1,TRBV27,ASSLGSGAGEQF
TRBJ2-7,TRBV15,ATSRDPGQFYEQY
TRBJ1-1,TRBV11-2,ASSLGFSEAF
TRBJ2-1,TRBV6-5,ASGQSSSYNEQF
TRBJ2-1,TRBV6-2/TRBV6-3,ASSGTKYNEQF
TRBJ1-5,TRBV7-8,ASSPPGGNQPQH
TRBJ2-3,TRBV11-1,ASSLARLVTTDTQY
TRBJ2-7,TRBV2,ASRRSYEQY
TRBJ1-5,TRBV19,ASNSGDSGQPQH